This T cell receptor beta chain was found in a study of CD8 T cells in ankylosing spondylitis. Regarding the study as a whole: According to the report, clones linked to the disease were significantly enriched in matched synovial fluid samples taken from ankylosing spondylitis patients. Seemingly distinctive of ankylosing spondylitis blood was a TCR beta motif formed by eight highly homologous variants.

Concerning this clonotype itself: What it binds is unknown.

The V gene's germline CDR1 is DFQATT and CDR2 SNEGSKA (reference sequence). This CDR3 has 20 amino acids. The trim removed 3 bases at V and 0 bases at J, leaving 23 bases unmatched. TCRdb reprocessed the 5' RACE reads via MiXCR and lists one record per CDR3 protein. The table includes around 890,000 distinct CDR3 sequences, approximately 12% detected once. The sample comprised blood, either unsorted or a sorted T cell fraction (not recorded which). The V gene is TRBV20-1, the J gene TRBJ2-7; 7 bases map to TRBD1. The clonotype was recovered from a male donor with ankylosing spondylitis. The CDR3 loop is CSASGQVFTGRAAISYEQYF. Here the CDR3 DNA reads TGCAGTGCTAGCGGACAGGTTTTCACAGGAAGAGCGGCCATCTCCTACGAGCAGTACTTC.